These 25 T cell receptor beta chains were sequenced from one sample in a study of blood T cell repertoires in COVID-19. Sequenced by immunoSEQ multiplex PCR; TCRdb stores in-frame clones only, minus some. Of about 140,000 clones listed, 88% are singletons. The source material was peripheral blood. Receptors originate from a man between 60 and 75 years old with active or convalescent COVID-19.

The chain joins TRBV7-9 to TRBJ1-5; 10 bases are a match to TRBD1. The ends lost 3 bases at V and 1 base at J; junction bases unmatched: 3. The CDR3 contains 16 residues. Germline V CDR1 and CDR2: SEHNR, FQNEAQ (reference sequence). The CDR3 is CASSLGQGKSNQPQHF. CDR3 bases: TGTGCCAGCAGCTTGGGACAGGGGAAGAGCAATCAGCCCCAGCATTTT.

The chain combines TRBV7-3 with TRBJ1-1, with 7 bases identical to TRBD1. The CDR3 length is 15 residues. Germline V gene data show CDR1 as SGHTA and CDR2 as FQGTGA. Unmatched junction bases numbered 3, after V lost 1 base and J lost 1 base. The CDR3 sequence: CASSLKGGSNTEAFF. CDR3 nucleotide sequence: TGTGCCAGCAGCTTAAAAGGGGGCTCGAACACTGAAGCTTTCTTT.

The chain employs TRBV19 and TRBJ1-2, with D maybe TRBD1 (5 bases). In germline, CDR1 is LNHDA, CDR2 SQIVND (reference sequence). CDR3 length: 13 residues. The V and J ends lost 7 bases and 4 bases respectively, with 13 bases between them. CDR3 DNA: TGTGCCAGTAAGATGGGGGGGATCTATGGCTACACCTTC. It translates to CASKMGGIYGYTF.

In nucleotides, the CDR3 is TGTGCCAGCAGCCATGGACAGGTCGGGTACCAAGAGACCCAGTACTTC. Translation: CASSHGQVGYQETQYF. This chain links TRBV28 with TRBJ2-5; 7 positions agree with TRBD1. Germline-derived CDR1 and CDR2 are MDHEN and SYDVKM. V was pared by 6 bases and J by 0 bases, with 10 bases of the junction left unmatched. CDR3 length: 16 residues.

The rearrangement links TRBV19 to TRBJ1-2, with TRBD1 matching 8 bases. The CDR3 spans 14 residues. The V segment lost 6 bases and the J segment 4 bases; nucleotides outside the gene matches: 7. In germline, CDR1 is LNHDA, CDR2 SQIVND (reference sequence). The CDR3 protein is CASSATGVIYGYTF. As DNA, the CDR3 is TGTGCCAGTAGCGCGACAGGGGTGATCTATGGCTACACCTTC. Together with reference TRBV19 and TRBJ1-2, the CDR3 gives the full variable domain: DGGITQSPKYLFRKEGQNVTLSCEQNLNHDAMYWYRQDPGQGLRLIYYSQIVNDFQKGDIAEGYSVSREKKESFPLTVTSAQKNPTAFYLCASSATGVIYGYTFGSGTRLTVV.

The chain employs TRBV14 and TRBJ1-2; a weak D match, TRBD1 (5 bases). CDR3 length equals 13 residues. Trimming removed 4 bases from V and 3 bases from J, with 9 bases in between. Germline-derived CDR1 and CDR2 are SGHDN and FVKESK. CDR3 DNA sequence: TGTGCCAGCAGCCCAGGGCTAGACTATGGCTACACCTTC. Residues: CASSPGLDYGYTF. The entire variable domain, with the rest obtained from reference TRBV14 and TRBJ1-2, is as follows: EAGVTQFPSHSVIEKGQTVTLRCDPISGHDNLYWYRRVMGKEIKFLLHFVKESKQDESGMPNNRFLAERTGGTYSTLKVQPAELEDSGVYFCASSPGLDYGYTFGSGTRLTVV.

V is TRBV6-5 and J is TRBJ2-7; 11 positions agree with TRBD2. V lost 6 bases and J lost 6; bases outside the gene matches: 10. This CDR3 has 15 amino acids. Per germline, CDR1 MNHEY and CDR2 SVGAGI. This CDR3 reads CASSPALGLAVEQYF. Here the CDR3 DNA reads TGTGCCAGCAGCCCAGCGTTGGGACTAGCGGTCGAGCAGTACTTC.

V is TRBV19 and J is TRBJ1-5, with D possibly matching TRBD1 (6 bases). Germline assignment: CDR1 LNHDA and CDR2 SQIVND (reference sequence). The CDR3 has 15 amino acids. Trimming pared 3 bases from V and 0 bases from J, leaving 9 bases between. CDR3: CASSIGDISNQPQHF. The CDR3 DNA sequence: TGTGCCAGTAGTATCGGGGACATTAGCAATCAGCCCCAGCATTTT.

V and J are TRBV10-3 and TRBJ2-1; D is perhaps TRBD2 (6 bases). Germline CDR1 is ENHRY and CDR2 is SYGVKD. This CDR3 comprises 16 residues. V was clipped by 6 bases and J by 8 bases, with 23 bases between them. The CDR3: CAIRGPGVWGVDEQFF. The CDR3 nucleotides are TGTGCCATCAGAGGTCCGGGGGTGTGGGGGGTGGATGAGCAGTTCTTC.

This clone occurred a few times. The chain combines TRBV20-1 with TRBJ1-1, with 7 positions matching TRBD1. The ends lost 3 bases at V and 11 bases at J; junction bases unmatched: 3. Germline loops: CDR1 DFQATT, CDR2 SNEGSKA (reference sequence). CDR3 length: 10 amino acids. CDR3 sequence reads: CSARTGLAFF. CDR3 nucleotides: TGCAGTGCTAGGACAGGGTTGGCTTTCTTT.

The genes are TRBV4-1 and TRBJ2-1; 7 bases are a match to TRBD1. The trim removed 4 bases at V and 8 bases at J, leaving 11 bases unmatched. Germline V lookup: CDR1 MGHRA, CDR2 YSYEKL. This CDR3 contains 15 residues. The CDR3 loop is CASSLQGPPRYEQFF. In nucleotides, the CDR3 is TGCGCCAGCAGCCTACAGGGGCCACCTCGGTATGAGCAGTTCTTC.

The V gene is TRBV30, the J gene TRBJ2-3; D possibly corresponds to TRBD2 (6 bases). Between the trimmed V and J ends, which lost 0 bases and 2 bases, there was a span of 9 bases. Germline V gene data show CDR1 as GTSNPN and CDR2 as SVGIG (reference sequence). CDR3 length equals 14 residues. CDR3 sequence: CAWSVGGITDTQYF. The CDR3 coding sequence is TGTGCCTGGAGTGTAGGCGGGATCACAGATACGCAGTATTTT.

The CDR3 nucleotides are TGTGCCAGCAGCTTAGGGCAGGGGAACACTGAAGCTTTCTTT. Its protein product is CASSLGQGNTEAFF. The chain joins TRBV13 to TRBJ1-1, with D tentatively TRBD1 (5 bases). The V gene lost 0 bases and the J gene lost 1 base, with 6 bases spanning the gap. Germline V lookup: CDR1 PRHDT, CDR2 FYEKMQ (reference sequence). There are 14 residues in the CDR3.

CDR3 loop: CASSLQGKMETQYF. CDR3 coding DNA: TGTGCCAGTAGTCTTCAGGGTAAAATGGAGACCCAGTACTTC. The chain uses TRBV19 and TRBJ2-5; a weak D match, TRBD1 (5 bases). Germline V gene data show CDR1 as LNHDA and CDR2 as SQIVND (reference sequence). This CDR3 is built from 14 residues. The germline V and J ends were trimmed by 5 bases and 5 bases, with 15 bases remaining between them.

V gene TRBV10-3 combines with J gene TRBJ2-7; 8 positions agree with TRBD1. Trimming cost V 4 bases and J 10 bases; bases outside gene matches: 9. CDR3 length: 13 amino acids. CDR1 and CDR2 from the germline V gene are ENHRY and SYGVKD. The CDR3 DNA is TGTGCCATCAGTGGGCAGGGGGCACCCGTACAGTACTTC. As protein: CAISGQGAPVQYF.

This clone was observed a single time. The chain is built from TRBV24-1 and TRBJ2-6; D might be TRBD2 (6 bases). Trimming took 4 bases from V and 3 from J, leaving 12 bases between them. The CDR3 consists of 16 residues. Per germline, CDR1 KGHDR and CDR2 SFDVKD. DNA of the CDR3: TGTGCCACCAGTGAGGGAGGAGGCGGTGGGGCCAACGTCCTGACTTTC. It is translated as CATSEGGGGGANVLTF.

The chain joins TRBV29-1 to TRBJ2-3; TRBD2 matches at 11 bases. Trimming removed 2 bases from V and 1 base from J; junction bases left unmatched: 8. The CDR3 has 17 amino acids. Looked up from germline, CDR1 is SQVTM and CDR2 is ANQGSEA. The CDR3 loop reads CSVEPFSGRAGTDTQYF. Here the CDR3 DNA reads TGCAGCGTTGAACCCTTTAGCGGGAGGGCGGGCACAGATACGCAGTATTTT.

The chain uses TRBV7-9 and TRBJ2-1; 9 bases agree with TRBD2. CDR3 length equals 18 residues. CDR1 and CDR2 (germline): SEHNR, FQNEAQ (reference sequence). Losses at the gene ends were 5 bases for V and 1 base for J; bases not matched to a gene: 12. The CDR3 bases are TGTGCCAGCAGCAACCGGCGTAGCGGGAGAGAGTCCTACAATGAGCAGTTCTTC. Protein sequence: CASSNRRSGRESYNEQFF.

The chain has TRBV6-5 and TRBJ1-1; TRBD1 agrees at 8 bases. J gave up 5 bases and V 6 bases, and 11 bases lay outside the gene matches. The CDR3 extends over 15 amino acids. The germline V gene encodes CDR1 MNHEY and CDR2 SVGAGI. CDR3 protein: CASRPGGGRETEAFF. CDR3 in DNA: TGTGCCAGCAGACCAGGGGGCGGGAGGGAAACTGAAGCTTTCTTT.

CDR3 amino acids: CAISESSTSGTLYEQYF. CDR3 coding DNA: TGTGCCATCAGTGAGTCTAGTACTAGCGGGACTCTCTACGAGCAGTACTTC. The chain couples TRBV10-3 to TRBJ2-7; 10 bases agree with TRBD2. This CDR3 is 17 amino acids long. CDR1 ENHRY and CDR2 SYGVKD come from the germline V gene. After removal of 0 bases from V and 3 bases from J, the junction contained 8 bases not matched to a gene.

The chain employs TRBV28 and TRBJ1-1, with 12 nucleotides matching TRBD1. The CDR3 runs 16 residues. Germline V gene lookup returns CDR1 MDHEN and CDR2 SYDVKM. J was trimmed by 2 bases and V by 1 base; bases with no gene match: 2. Here the CDR3 reads CASSLSGTGGNTEAFF. The CDR3, as DNA: TGTGCCAGCAGTTTATCGGGGACAGGGGGCAACACTGAAGCTTTCTTT.

The chain uses TRBV7-8 and TRBJ2-2, with a possible D match to TRBD2 (6 bases). CDR3 length: 14 amino acids. Trimming shortened V by 4 bases and J by 4 bases, and 10 bases separated the two germline ends. In germline, CDR1 is SGHVS, CDR2 FQNEAQ. CDR3 DNA: TGTGCCAGCAGCTCGCGGGACTTCACCGGGGAGCTGTTTTTT. Protein product: CASSSRDFTGELFF.

CDR3 bases: TGTGCCAGTACGACTAGCGGGGACAATGAGCAGTTCTTC. Translated: CASTTSGDNEQFF. This chain links TRBV3-1 (or the pseudogene TRBV3-2) with TRBJ2-1; 11 bases fit TRBD2. The CDR3 consists of 13 residues. Germline V CDR1 and CDR2: LGHDT, YNNKEL (reference sequence). Trimming took 9 bases from V and 5 from J; bases not matched to a gene: 3.

V and J are TRBV28 and TRBJ1-3, with D possibly matching TRBD1 (6 bases). Trimming took 2 bases from V and 1 from J, leaving 9 bases between them. The CDR3 has 15 amino acids. Germline-derived CDR1 and CDR2 are MDHEN and SYDVKM. As DNA, the CDR3 is TGTGCCAGCAGTTTACATACAGGGTCTGGAAACACCATATATTTT. It specifies CASSLHTGSGNTIYF.

The genes are TRBV2 and TRBJ1-5; 7 bases are shared with TRBD1. This CDR3 is built from 13 residues. V lost 6 bases to trimming and J lost 5 bases; unmatched junction nucleotides: 4. Germline V gene lookup returns CDR1 SNHLY and CDR2 FYNNEI. The CDR3 nucleotides read TGTGCCAGCAGCGCCACAGGGGATCAGCCCCAGCATTTT. Its protein product is CASSATGDQPQHF.